A selection of T cell receptor beta chains follows, all from one sample in a study of identical twins. TCRdb called the 5' RACE reads again in MiXCR, with one record for every CDR3 protein. The repertoire has over 500,000 distinct CDR3 sequences, approximately 22% of them found once; the top ten carry roughly 0.9%. This sample was shared with a second study, whose subject was T cells expressing NK-cell markers.

The sequenced sample consisted of CD4+ T cells sorted from blood. The receptor set was obtained from a woman younger than 35 in good health. The CDR3 runs from the conserved cysteine through the conserved F or W. The D gene is left open where the match is weak. Expanded clones get a size class; other rows say once, few or many, or leave the size out.

size	V	D	J	DNA	CDR3
few	TRBV29-1	-	TRBJ1-1	TGCAGCGTTGGTGTGGGTAGAGCTGAAGCTTTCTTT	CSVGVGRAEAFF
-	TRBV2	-	TRBJ2-2	TGTGCCAGCAGTGAAGTGGGGTTCTTAACCGGGGAGCTGTTTTTT	CASSEVGFLTGELFF
-	TRBV4-2	-	TRBJ1-3	TGTGCCAGCAGCCTTACGCCTGGAAACACCATATATTTT	CASSLTPGNTIYF
few	TRBV5-6	-	TRBJ1-2	TGTGCCAGCAGCTTGGAAAGCTACAGCGGGTTGAGAGGCTACACCTTC	CASSLESYSGLRGYTF
few	TRBV7-6	-	TRBJ2-2	TGTGCCAGCAGCTTAGAAGCCCAGGGTAACACCGGGGAGCTGTTTTTT	CASSLEAQGNTGELFF
-	TRBV20-1	TRBD2	TRBJ2-3	TGCAGTGCTAGCCCCCTAGCGGGTAGCACAGATACGCAGTATTTT	CSASPLAGSTDTQYF
many	TRBV29-1	-	TRBJ1-2	TGCAGCGTTGATAGCGAGGGAGCAGGTGGCTACACCTTC	CSVDSEGAGGYTF
few	TRBV29-1	-	TRBJ2-3	TGCAGCGTTGATGACCGGGGACTGTCCAGCACAGATACGCAGTATTTT	CSVDDRGLSSTDTQYF
-	TRBV9	-	TRBJ2-3	TGTGCCAGCAGCGTTCGGGGTTCCACAGATACGCAGTATTTT	CASSVRGSTDTQYF
-	TRBV12-3/TRBV12-4	-	TRBJ2-2	TGTGCCAGCAGTTCCGCCGGGACATTGAACACCGGGGAGCTGTTTTTT	CASSSAGTLNTGELFF
-	TRBV15	-	TRBJ1-5	TGTGCCACCAGCAGAGATCGTGAAGGGCAGAAGCCCCAGCATTTT	CATSRDREGQKPQHF
few	TRBV20-1	-	TRBJ1-1	TGCAGTGTCCCCAGCAGGAACACTGAAGCTTTCTTT	CSVPSRNTEAFF
many	TRBV5-1	-	TRBJ2-1	TGCGCCAGCAGCTTGGCCGTGATGAATGAGCAGTTCTTC	CASSLAVMNEQFF
few	TRBV6-5	-	TRBJ2-5	TGTGCCAGCAGTTCCCTCGGGGATAGAAACCAGTACTTC	CASSSLGDRNQYF
-	TRBV29-1	TRBD1	TRBJ1-2	TGCAGCGTTGGCCCTGACTTCCGGGACAGAGGAGAGAACTATGGCTACACCTTC	CSVGPDFRDRGENYGYTF
few	TRBV5-1	-	TRBJ1-6	TGCGCCAGCTCGACCTCCCCTAGGAATTCACCCCTCCACTTT	CASSTSPRNSPLHF
-	TRBV13	-	TRBJ1-2	TGTGCCAGCAGACCCACAGATAACTATGGCTACACCTTC	CASRPTDNYGYTF
-	TRBV20-1	-	TRBJ1-1	TGCAGTGCTAACCTCAGACAGACTCCGAACACTGAAGCTTTCTTT	CSANLRQTPNTEAFF
-	TRBV6-5	-	TRBJ1-1	TGTGCCACTTGTACACGGAACACTGAAGCTTTCTTT	CATCTRNTEAFF
few	TRBV12-3/TRBV12-4	-	TRBJ2-2	TGTGCCAGCAGAGACTGGGGGGCGCTCACCGGGGAGCTGTTTTTT	CASRDWGALTGELFF
-	TRBV20-1	-	TRBJ2-7	TGCAGTGCTAGAGATTGGGACCACGAGCAGTACTTC	CSARDWDHEQYF
few	TRBV5-5	-	TRBJ2-3	TGTGCCAGCAGCTTGTCTCCAGGTACGACAGATACGCAGTATTTT	CASSLSPGTTDTQYF
few	TRBV20-1	TRBD1	TRBJ2-7	TGCAGTGCAGAGGACAGGGGGCAGGAGCAGTACTTC	CSAEDRGQEQYF